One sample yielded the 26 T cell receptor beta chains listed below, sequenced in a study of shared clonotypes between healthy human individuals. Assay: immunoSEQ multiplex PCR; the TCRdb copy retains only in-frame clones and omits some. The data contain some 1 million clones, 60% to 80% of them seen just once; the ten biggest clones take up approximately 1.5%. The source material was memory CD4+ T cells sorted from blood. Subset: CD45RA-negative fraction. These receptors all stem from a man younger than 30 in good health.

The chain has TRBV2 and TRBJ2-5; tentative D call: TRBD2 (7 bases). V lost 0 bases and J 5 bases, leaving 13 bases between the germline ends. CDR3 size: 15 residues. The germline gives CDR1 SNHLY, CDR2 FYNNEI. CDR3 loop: CASSEAKQGGETQYF. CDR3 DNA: TGTGCCAGCAGTGAAGCAAAACAGGGAGGGGAGACCCAGTACTTC.

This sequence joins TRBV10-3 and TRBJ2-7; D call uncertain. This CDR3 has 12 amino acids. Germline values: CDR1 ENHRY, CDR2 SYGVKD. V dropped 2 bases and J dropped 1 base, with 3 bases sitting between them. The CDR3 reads CAISEMSYEQYF. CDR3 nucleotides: TGTGCCATCAGTGAGATGTCCTACGAGCAGTACTTC.

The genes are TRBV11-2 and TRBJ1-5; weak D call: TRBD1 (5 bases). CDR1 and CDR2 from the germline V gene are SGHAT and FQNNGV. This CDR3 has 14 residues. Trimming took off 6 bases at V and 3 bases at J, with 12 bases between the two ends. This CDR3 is CASSLDRFNQPQHF. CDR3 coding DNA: TGTGCCAGCAGTCTTGACAGATTCAATCAGCCCCAGCATTTT.

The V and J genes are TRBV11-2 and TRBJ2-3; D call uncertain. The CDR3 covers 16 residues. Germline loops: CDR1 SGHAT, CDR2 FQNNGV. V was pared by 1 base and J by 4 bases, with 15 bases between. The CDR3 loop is CASSLGLVGSADTQYF. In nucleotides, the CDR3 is TGTGCCAGCAGCTTAGGTTTGGTGGGATCGGCAGATACGCAGTATTTT.

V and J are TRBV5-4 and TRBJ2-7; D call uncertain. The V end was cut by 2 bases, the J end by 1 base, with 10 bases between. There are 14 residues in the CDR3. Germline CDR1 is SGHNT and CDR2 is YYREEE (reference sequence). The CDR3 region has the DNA TGTGCCAGCAGCTTAGATGCTGGTTCCTACGAGCAGTACTTC. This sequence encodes CASSLDAGSYEQYF. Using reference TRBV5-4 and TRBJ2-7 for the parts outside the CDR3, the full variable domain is ETGVTQSPTHLIKTRGQQVTLRCSSQSGHNTVSWYQQALGQGPQFIFQYYREEENGRGNFPPRFSGLQFPNYSSELNVNALELDDSALYLCASSLDAGSYEQYFGPGTRLTVT.

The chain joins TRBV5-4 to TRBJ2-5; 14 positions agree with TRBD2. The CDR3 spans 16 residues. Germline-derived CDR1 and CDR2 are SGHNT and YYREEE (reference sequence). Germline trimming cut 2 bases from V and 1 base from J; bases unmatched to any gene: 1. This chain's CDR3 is CASSFGTSGGQETQYF. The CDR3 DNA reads TGTGCCAGCAGCTTTGGGACTAGCGGGGGCCAAGAGACCCAGTACTTC.

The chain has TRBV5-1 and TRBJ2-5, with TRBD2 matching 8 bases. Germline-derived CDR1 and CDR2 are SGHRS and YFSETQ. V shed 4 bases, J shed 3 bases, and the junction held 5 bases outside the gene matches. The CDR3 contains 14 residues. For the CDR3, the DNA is TGCGCCAGCAGCAGGAATAGCGGGGAAGAGACCCAGTACTTC. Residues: CASSRNSGEETQYF. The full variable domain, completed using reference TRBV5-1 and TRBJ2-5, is KAGVTQTPRYLIKTRGQQVTLSCSPISGHRSVSWYQQTPGQGLQFLFEYFSETQRNKGNFPGRFSGRQFSNSRSEMNVSTLELGDSALYLCASSRNSGEETQYFGPGTRLLVL.

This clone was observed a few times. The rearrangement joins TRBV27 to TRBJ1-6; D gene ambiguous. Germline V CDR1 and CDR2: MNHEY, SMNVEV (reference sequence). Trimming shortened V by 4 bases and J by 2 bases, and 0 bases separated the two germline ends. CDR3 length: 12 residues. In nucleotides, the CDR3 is TGTGCCAGCAGTTCCTATAATTCACCCCTCCACTTT. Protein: CASSSYNSPLHF.

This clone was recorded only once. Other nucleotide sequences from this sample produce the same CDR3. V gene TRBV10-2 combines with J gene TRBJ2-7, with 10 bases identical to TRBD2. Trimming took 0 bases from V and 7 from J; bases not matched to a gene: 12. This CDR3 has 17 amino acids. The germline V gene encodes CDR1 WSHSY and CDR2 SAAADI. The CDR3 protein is CASSESRGLAGGYEQYF. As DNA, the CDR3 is TGCGCCAGCAGTGAGTCGAGGGGGTTAGCGGGAGGATATGAGCAGTACTTC.

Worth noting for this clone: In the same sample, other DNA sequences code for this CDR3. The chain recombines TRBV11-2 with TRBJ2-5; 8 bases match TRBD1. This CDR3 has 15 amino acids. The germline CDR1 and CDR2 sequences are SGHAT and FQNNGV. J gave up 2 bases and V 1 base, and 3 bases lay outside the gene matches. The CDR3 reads CASSLGQGSQETQYF. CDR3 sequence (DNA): TGTGCCAGCAGCTTAGGACAGGGGAGTCAAGAGACCCAGTACTTC.

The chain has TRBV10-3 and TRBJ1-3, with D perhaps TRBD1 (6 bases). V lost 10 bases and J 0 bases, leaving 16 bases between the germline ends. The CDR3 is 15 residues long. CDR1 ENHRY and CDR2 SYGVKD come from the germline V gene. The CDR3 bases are TGTGCCACCGCACAGGGTATAGACTCTGGAAACACCATATATTTT. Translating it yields CATAQGIDSGNTIYF.

The CDR3 region is CASSSGTKASGANVLTF. The CDR3 coding sequence is TGTGCCAGCAGTTCCGGGACTAAGGCATCTGGGGCCAACGTCCTGACTTTC. The chain couples TRBV28 to TRBJ2-6; 7 bases agree with TRBD2. The CDR3 sequence is 17 residues long. Germline CDR1 is MDHEN and CDR2 is SYDVKM. With V trimmed by 4 bases and J by 1 base, 7 bases remained unmatched.

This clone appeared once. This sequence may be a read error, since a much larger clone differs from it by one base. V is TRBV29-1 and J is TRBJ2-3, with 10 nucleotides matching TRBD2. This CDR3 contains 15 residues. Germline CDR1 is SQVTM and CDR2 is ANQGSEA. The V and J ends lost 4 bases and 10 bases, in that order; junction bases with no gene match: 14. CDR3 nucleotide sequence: TGCAGCGTTGGAAGGGGTAGCGGGGGGCCTGAGGCGCAGTATTTT. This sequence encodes CSVGRGSGGPEAQYF.

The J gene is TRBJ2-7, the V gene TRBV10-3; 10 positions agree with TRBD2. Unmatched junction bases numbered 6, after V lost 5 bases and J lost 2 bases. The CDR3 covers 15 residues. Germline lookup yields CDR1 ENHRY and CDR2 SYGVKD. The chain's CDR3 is CAISYGLAVAYEQYF. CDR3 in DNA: TGTGCCATCAGTTACGGACTAGCGGTTGCCTACGAGCAGTACTTC.

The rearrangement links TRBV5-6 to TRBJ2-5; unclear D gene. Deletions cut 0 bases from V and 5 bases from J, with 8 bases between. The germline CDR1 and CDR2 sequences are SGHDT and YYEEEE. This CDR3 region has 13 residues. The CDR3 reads CASSLELSETQYF. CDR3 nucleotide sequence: TGTGCCAGCAGCTTGGAATTATCGGAGACCCAGTACTTC.

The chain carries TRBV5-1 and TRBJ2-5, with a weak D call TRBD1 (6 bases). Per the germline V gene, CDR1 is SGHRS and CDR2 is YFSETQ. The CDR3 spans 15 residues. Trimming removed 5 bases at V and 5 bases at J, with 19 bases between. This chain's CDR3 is CASRRAPGVSETQYF. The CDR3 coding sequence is TGCGCCAGCAGAAGGGCCCCAGGGGTCTCGGAGACCCAGTACTTC.

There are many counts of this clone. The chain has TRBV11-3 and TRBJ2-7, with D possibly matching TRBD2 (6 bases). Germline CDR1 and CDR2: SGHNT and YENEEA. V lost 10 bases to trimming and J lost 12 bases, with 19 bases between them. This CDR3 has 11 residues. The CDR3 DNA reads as TGTGCCACCCCCAAGAGGAGGGATCCGTACTTC. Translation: CATPKRRDPYF.

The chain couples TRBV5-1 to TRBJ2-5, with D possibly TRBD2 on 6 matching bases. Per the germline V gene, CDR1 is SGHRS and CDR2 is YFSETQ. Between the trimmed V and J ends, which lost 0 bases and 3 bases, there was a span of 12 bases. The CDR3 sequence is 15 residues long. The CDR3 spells CASSLAGGREETQYF. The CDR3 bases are TGCGCCAGCAGCTTGGCCGGAGGGCGGGAAGAGACCCAGTACTTC.

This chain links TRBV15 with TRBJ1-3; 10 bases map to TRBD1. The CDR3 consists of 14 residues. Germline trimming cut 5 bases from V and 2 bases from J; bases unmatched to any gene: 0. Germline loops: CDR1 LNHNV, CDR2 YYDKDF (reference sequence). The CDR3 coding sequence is TGTGCCACCAGCGGACAGGGGGCTGGAAACACCATATATTTT. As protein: CATSGQGAGNTIYF.

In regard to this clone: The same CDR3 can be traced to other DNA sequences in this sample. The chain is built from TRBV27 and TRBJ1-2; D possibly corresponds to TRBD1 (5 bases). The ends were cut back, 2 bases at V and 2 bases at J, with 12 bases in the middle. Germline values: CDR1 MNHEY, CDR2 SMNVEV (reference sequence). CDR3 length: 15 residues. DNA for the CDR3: TGTGCCAGCAGTTTACAGGGAGGGACCAACTATGGCTACACCTTC. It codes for CASSLQGGTNYGYTF.

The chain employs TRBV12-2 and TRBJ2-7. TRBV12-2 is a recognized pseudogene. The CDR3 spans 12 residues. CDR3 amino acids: CASRLTGHEQYF. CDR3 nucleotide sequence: TGTGCAAGTCGCTTAACCGGGCACGAGCAGTACTTC.

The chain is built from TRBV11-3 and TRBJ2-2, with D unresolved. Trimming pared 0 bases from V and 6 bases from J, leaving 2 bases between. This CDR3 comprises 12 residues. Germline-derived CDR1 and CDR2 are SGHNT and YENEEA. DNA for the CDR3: TGTGCCAGCAGCTTAGATCCCGGGGAGCTGTTTTTT. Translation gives CASSLDPGELFF.

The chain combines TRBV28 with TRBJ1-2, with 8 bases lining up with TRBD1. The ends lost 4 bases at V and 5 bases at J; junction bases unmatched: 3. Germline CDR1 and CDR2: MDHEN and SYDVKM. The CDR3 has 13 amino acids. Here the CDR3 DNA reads TGTGCCAGCAGTTCAACAGGGGGGTATGGCTACACCTTC. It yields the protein CASSSTGGYGYTF.

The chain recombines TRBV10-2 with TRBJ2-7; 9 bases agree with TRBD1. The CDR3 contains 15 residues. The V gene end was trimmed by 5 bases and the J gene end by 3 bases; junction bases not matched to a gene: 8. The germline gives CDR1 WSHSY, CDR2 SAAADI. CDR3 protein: CASSLRGTGFYEQYF. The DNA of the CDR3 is TGCGCCAGCAGTCTCAGGGGGACAGGGTTCTACGAGCAGTACTTC.

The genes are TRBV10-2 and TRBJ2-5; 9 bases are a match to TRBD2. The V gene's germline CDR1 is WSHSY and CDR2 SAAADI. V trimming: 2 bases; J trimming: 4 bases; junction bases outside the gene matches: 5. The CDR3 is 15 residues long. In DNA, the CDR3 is TGCGCCAGCAGTGAGCAGCGGGGGGCTCGAGAGACCCAGTACTTC. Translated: CASSEQRGARETQYF.

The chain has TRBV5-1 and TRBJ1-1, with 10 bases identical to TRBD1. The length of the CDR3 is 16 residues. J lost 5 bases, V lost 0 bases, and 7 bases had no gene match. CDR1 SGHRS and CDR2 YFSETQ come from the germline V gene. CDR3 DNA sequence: TGCGCCAGCAGCTTGGAATCGACAGGGGGCAAGACTGAAGCTTTCTTT. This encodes CASSLESTGGKTEAFF.